The clone carrying this T cell receptor (beta chain) occurred a few times. The source of the sample is a study of cytomegalovirus exposure and HLA in healthy donors. The V segment lost 1 base and the J segment 7 bases; nucleotides outside the gene matches: 3. Germline CDR1 and CDR2: MNHEY and SVGAGI. CDR3 length: 14 amino acids. Primers for the PCR totalled 60 Vbeta and 13 Jbeta. The data were produced by immunoSEQ multiplex PCR, yet TCRdb's version contains in-frame clones alone and is incomplete. This repertoire shows 150,000 to 200,000 clones, roughly 75% found once; its top ten account for around 10%.

The clonotype was recovered from a man aged 18-30 years in good health and CMV-seropositive. Sequencing was carried out using PBMCs. The chain uses TRBV6-5 and TRBJ1-4; 7 positions match TRBD1. The CDR3 region is CASSYWQGGEKLFF. CDR3 sequence (DNA): TGTGCCAGCAGTTACTGGCAGGGGGGTGAAAAACTGTTTTTT.